The present T cell receptor (beta chain) was sequenced within a study of cytotoxic CD8 clonotypes in ibrutinib-treated CLL listed by TCRdb under 2021. Study-level background: In this cohort, over 14 patients were treatment-naive and ten to twelve were relapsed/refractory, while about 17 had unmutated IGHV. Of the 86 people in the trial, about two dozen had longitudinal samples available. Samples at response were collected after a median of 12 months of treatment, with a range of about 6 to 40 months. Responses were partial in around 25 patients and complete in 2; after median around 68 months follow-up, some 15 stayed in remission and approximately twelve progressed. Cryopreserved peripheral blood mononuclear cells were obtained before treatment, at response, and at either sustained remission or disease progression. Patients were still on ibrutinib when every remission and progressive disease sample was collected. Samples averaged 255,043 productive templates and tens of thousands of productive rearrangements.

Overall study results and their limits: Clonality increased at ibrutinib response, stayed stable in sustained remission, and fell back toward baseline at progression. Baseline clonality was found to be higher than that of age-matched healthy donors and was strongly correlated with circulating CD8+ T-cell counts. Public clonotypes were rare and either contracted or stayed stable during treatment, and the rise in clonality at ibrutinib response reflected the expansion of private clonotypes. Sampling times were not matched between sustained-remission and progressing patients, and lymph node repertoires were not studied.

Each clonotype received, on average, around 10x coverage in deep resolution sequencing performed on a MiSeq, where the target depth lay between 1 in 1 million and 1 in 200,000 T cells. TCR beta libraries were generated with the immunoSEQ hsTCRB Kit. Under the source paper's analysis protocol: ImmunoSEQ Data Assistant and ImmunoSEQ Analyzer were used for data analysis, and V, D and J genes were assigned according to IMGT definitions. Clonality was computed as one minus normalized Shannon entropy of productive rearrangement frequencies, ranging from 0 to 1. Public clonotype analysis was restricted to overrepresented clonotypes comprising at least 0.05% of each patient's repertoire. Around 12 age-matched healthy donor repertoires from immuneACCESS were used as controls for clonality. TCRdb's version of the immuneACCESS table is confined to in-frame rearrangements and falls short of the full clone set. An unresolved V gene accounts for under half of the shortfall where checked; the remainder is of unknown origin. Clone size and V and J calls were adopted from that table, with D and trimming inferred from the DNA. The sample table holds around 130,000 clones, of which less than 90% were seen once. The ten top clones hold around 3% of the sample.

This clone was found once. It has no known antigen specificity. There are no base qualities to consult, and no much larger clone falls within one base. This specimen's time point label, interpreted: around 25 months on ibrutinib. Roughly 1.9 micrograms of genomic DNA were extracted from cryopreserved PBMCs for TCR beta library preparation. Longitudinal blood samples from CLL patients receiving ibrutinib monotherapy were subjected to high-throughput TCR beta sequencing. Patients were enrolled in a phase 2 open-label single-center ibrutinib monotherapy trial. This receptor was identified in a human donor with chronic lymphocytic leukemia. The sample was PBMCs, taken after 24 months of ibrutinib treatment.

The DNA is TGTGCCAGCAGCTTAGTTGGCAGGGGGCGATCTGAAGCTTTCTTT. This encodes CASSLVGRGRSEAFF. Recombination linked TRBV7-2 to TRBJ1-1; 8 nucleotides in the junction match TRBD1. Compared with germline, V lacks 1 base and J lacks 6 bases; bases without a gene match: 7. The germline V gene yields SGHTA for CDR1 and FQGNSA for CDR2. The CDR3, from cysteine to phenylalanine, totals 15 residues. CDR3 DNA only is kept here, 45 bases in frame from base 1.